Sequencing of this T cell receptor beta chain was carried out in a study of blood T cell repertoires in COVID-19. In the authors' workflow: Estimation of nucleated cell counts relied on the amplification of reference gene primers. TCRdb's table, derived via immunoSEQ multiplex PCR, lists solely in-frame clones and lacks some. Clone size and the V and J calls come from that table; the DNA yielded D and trimming. This table holds about 220,000 clones, 84% found once. The sample was peripheral blood. This TCR was sampled from a man under 40 with active or convalescent COVID-19.

The CDR3 DNA sequence: TGTGCCAGCAGCTTAACCCGGGGCACAGATACGCAGTATTTT. Its translation: CASSLTRGTDTQYF. V and J are TRBV7-2 and TRBJ2-3; D unresolved. V was trimmed by 2 bases and J by 1 base, leaving 7 bases between them. This CDR3 is built from 14 residues. CDR1 is SGHTA and CDR2 is FQGNSA in the germline V gene.